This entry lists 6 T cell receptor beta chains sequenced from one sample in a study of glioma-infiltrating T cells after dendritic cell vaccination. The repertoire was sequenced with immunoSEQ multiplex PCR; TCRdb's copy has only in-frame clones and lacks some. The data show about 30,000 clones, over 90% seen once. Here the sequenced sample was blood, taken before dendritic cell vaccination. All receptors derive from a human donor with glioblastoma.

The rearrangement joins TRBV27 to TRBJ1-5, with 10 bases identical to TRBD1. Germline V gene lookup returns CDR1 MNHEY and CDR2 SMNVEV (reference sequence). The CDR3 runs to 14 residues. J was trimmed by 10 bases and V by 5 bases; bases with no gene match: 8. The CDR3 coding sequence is TGTGCCAGCAGTCAGGGACAGGGGAATAATCCCCAGCATTTT. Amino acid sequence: CASSQGQGNNPQHF.

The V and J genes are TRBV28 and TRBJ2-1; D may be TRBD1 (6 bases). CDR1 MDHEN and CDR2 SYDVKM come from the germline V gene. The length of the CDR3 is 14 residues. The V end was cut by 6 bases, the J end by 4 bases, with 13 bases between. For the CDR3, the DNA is TGTGCCAGCAGCCGAGGGGGTAGGTACAATGAGCAGTTCTTC. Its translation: CASSRGGRYNEQFF.

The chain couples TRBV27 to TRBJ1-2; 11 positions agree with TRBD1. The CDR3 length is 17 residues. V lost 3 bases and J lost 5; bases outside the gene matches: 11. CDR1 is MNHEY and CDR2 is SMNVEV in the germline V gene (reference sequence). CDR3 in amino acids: CASSFGATGQGEYGYTF. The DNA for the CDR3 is TGTGCCAGCAGTTTCGGGGCGACGGGACAGGGGGAATATGGCTACACCTTC.

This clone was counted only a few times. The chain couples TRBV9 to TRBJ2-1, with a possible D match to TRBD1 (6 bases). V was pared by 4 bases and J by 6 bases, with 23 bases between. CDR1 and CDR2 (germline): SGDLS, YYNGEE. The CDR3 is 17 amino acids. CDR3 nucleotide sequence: TGTGCCAGCAGCCCCCATTACACAGGGACCCCAGGCAATGAGCAGTTCTTC. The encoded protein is CASSPHYTGTPGNEQFF.

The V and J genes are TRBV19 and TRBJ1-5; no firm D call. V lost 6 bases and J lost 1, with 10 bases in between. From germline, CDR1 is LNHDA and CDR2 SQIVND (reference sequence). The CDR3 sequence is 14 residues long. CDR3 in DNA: TGTGCCAGTAGGCGGCCGGGAAGCAATCAGCCCCAGCATTTT. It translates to CASRRPGSNQPQHF.

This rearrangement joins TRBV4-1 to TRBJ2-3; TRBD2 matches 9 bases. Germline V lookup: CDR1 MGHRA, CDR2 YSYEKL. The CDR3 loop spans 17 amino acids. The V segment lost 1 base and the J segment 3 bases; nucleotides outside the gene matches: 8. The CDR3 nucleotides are TGCGCCAGCAGCCAAGGACCCGCGGGGGGGCGTACAGATACGCAGTATTTT. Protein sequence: CASSQGPAGGRTDTQYF.